A single sample gave rise to the 14 T cell receptor beta chains below, sequenced in a study of lymphopenia after photon versus proton radiotherapy (dated by TCRdb to about 2019). The library was generated by the immunoSEQ multiplex PCR assay. The table comes from immuneACCESS by way of TCRdb, which keeps in-frame sequences with V and J called. Part of the clones is missing from these tables; in studies checked, under half for an unresolved V gene and the rest for unknown reasons. A total of more than 25,000 clones appear in this sample, roughly 90% of them only once. About 7% of the sample belongs to the ten largest clones. This specimen consisted of peripheral blood, obtained from a patient treated with photon-based radiotherapy. These receptors all stem from a woman in her fifties or sixties with pancreatic cancer.

V and J are TRBV18 and TRBJ2-3; D possibly uses TRBD1 or TRBD2 (6 bases each). V gave up 3 bases and J gave up 0 bases, with 13 bases separating them. This CDR3 is built from 16 residues. Per the germline V gene, CDR1 is KGHSH and CDR2 is LQKENI. The CDR3: CASSPILGGSTDTQYF. CDR3 bases: TGTGCCAGCTCACCGATTTTGGGGGGCAGCACAGATACGCAGTATTTT.

This sequence joins TRBV28 and TRBJ2-7, with D possibly being TRBD1 (6 bases). V was pared by 2 bases and J by 2 bases, with 13 bases between. Per the germline V gene, CDR1 is MDHEN and CDR2 is SYDVKM. The length of the CDR3 is 15 residues. The CDR3 protein is CASSLPGQQAYEQYF. The CDR3 bases are TGTGCCAGCAGTTTACCGGGACAACAGGCCTACGAGCAGTACTTC.

DNA for the CDR3: TGTGCCAGCAGCTCCCAGGGAACTAATGAAAAACTGTTTTTT. As protein: CASSSQGTNEKLFF. The chain combines TRBV5-4 with TRBJ1-4; the D gene is possibly TRBD1 (5 bases). CDR3 length equals 14 residues. V was clipped by 3 bases and J by 1 base, with 7 bases between them. Germline assignment: CDR1 SGHNT and CDR2 YYREEE (reference sequence).

This clone was seen only a few times. At the DNA level, this CDR3 is encoded by other sequences in the same sample as well. V usage is TRBV6-6 and J usage is TRBJ1-5; D unclear. The CDR3 sequence is 14 residues long. Trimming stripped 2 bases from V and 3 bases from J, with 8 bases between. Germline V gene data show CDR1 as MNHNY and CDR2 as SVGAGI (reference sequence). CDR3 amino acids: CASSYEQFNQPQHF. In nucleotides, the CDR3 is TGTGCCAGCAGTTACGAGCAGTTCAATCAGCCCCAGCATTTT.

This chain connects TRBV7-8 to TRBJ2-5, with no clear D. V lost 0 bases and J 4 bases, leaving 3 bases between the germline ends. The CDR3 covers 12 residues. CDR1 and CDR2 (germline): SGHVS, FQNEAQ. CDR3 sequence reads: CASSLARETQYF. The CDR3 DNA reads as TGTGCCAGCAGCTTAGCGCGAGAGACCCAGTACTTC.

The chain has TRBV18 and TRBJ1-2; D gene ambiguous. From germline, CDR1 is KGHSH and CDR2 LQKENI. The V and J ends lost 2 bases and 1 base respectively, with 8 bases between them. The CDR3 has 14 residues. The CDR3 sequence is CASSPDGFNYGYTF. The CDR3 DNA reads as TGTGCCAGCTCACCAGACGGATTTAACTATGGCTACACCTTC.

The V call is TRBV7-8, the J call TRBJ2-5, with D perhaps TRBD2 (5 bases). This CDR3 is 12 amino acids long. CDR1 and CDR2 from the germline V gene are SGHVS and FQNEAQ. Trimming pared 5 bases from V and 4 bases from J, leaving 8 bases between. The CDR3 DNA reads TGTGCCAGCAGCCCGCGGGTAGAGACCCAGTACTTC. Its translation is CASSPRVETQYF. Variable domain in full (rest from reference TRBV7-8 and TRBJ2-5): GAGVSQSPRYKVAKRGQDVALRCDPISGHVSLFWYQQALGQGPEFLTYFQNEAQLDKSGLPSDRFFAERPEGSVSTLKIQRTQQEDSAVYLCASSPRVETQYFGPGTRLLVL.

The chain employs TRBV28 and TRBJ2-7; 7 bases agree with TRBD1. Trimming took 6 bases from V and 0 from J; bases not matched to a gene: 2. This CDR3 spans 13 amino acids. Germline V lookup: CDR1 MDHEN, CDR2 SYDVKM. For the CDR3, the DNA is TGTGCCAGCAGGACAGGGAGCTCCTACGAGCAGTACTTC. Translated, it gives CASRTGSSYEQYF.

The chain uses TRBV7-9 and TRBJ2-7; D gene unclear. CDR1 SEHNR and CDR2 FQNEAQ come from the germline V gene (reference sequence). Deletions cut 5 bases from V and 4 bases from J, with 6 bases between. The CDR3 totals 11 residues. This CDR3 is CASSNLYEQYF. CDR3 coding DNA: TGTGCCAGCAGCAACCTATACGAGCAGTACTTC.

The chain carries TRBV4-2 and TRBJ2-1; 7 positions agree with TRBD2. V dropped 0 bases and J dropped 7; count of bases not matched to a gene: 3. There are 14 residues in the CDR3. The germline V gene encodes CDR1 LGHNA and CDR2 YNFKEQ. The CDR3 spells CASSQDELANEQFF. For the CDR3, the DNA is TGTGCCAGCAGCCAAGATGAACTAGCGAATGAGCAGTTCTTC.

The J gene is TRBJ1-6, the V gene TRBV15, with a tentative D call TRBD1 (5 bases). Germline values: CDR1 LNHNV, CDR2 YYDKDF (reference sequence). The ends were cut back, 0 bases at V and 9 bases at J, with 9 bases in the middle. The CDR3 loop spans 14 amino acids. The CDR3 spells CATSRDRRGSPLHF. The CDR3 DNA reads TGTGCCACCAGCAGAGATCGGAGGGGTTCACCCCTCCACTTT.

This rearrangement joins TRBV2 to TRBJ1-3; D is uncertain. The CDR3 loop spans 15 amino acids. Trimming left V 4 bases short and J 0 bases short, with 10 bases between. Germline-derived CDR1 and CDR2 are SNHLY and FYNNEI. The CDR3 DNA sequence: TGTGCCAGCAGTGGTAGGTCGGTCTCTGGAAACACCATATATTTT. Translated: CASSGRSVSGNTIYF.

CDR3 nucleotides: TGTGCCAGCAGCGCCCCGACAGGGAACCGCTTCAACAATGAGCAGTTCTTC. This translates into CASSAPTGNRFNNEQFF. This chain links TRBV7-2 with TRBJ2-1; 7 nucleotides align to TRBD1. Trimming cost V 5 bases and J 5 bases; bases outside gene matches: 15. The CDR3 runs to 17 residues. CDR1 and CDR2 from the germline V gene are SGHTA and FQGNSA. The complete variable domain, with remaining parts taken from reference TRBV7-2 and TRBJ2-1, reads GAGVSQSPSNKVTEKGKDVELRCDPISGHTALYWYRQSLGQGLEFLIYFQGNSAPDKSGLPSDRFSAERTGGSVSTLTIQRTQQEDSAVYLCASSAPTGNRFNNEQFFGPGTRLTVL.

The V call is TRBV7-2, the J call TRBJ1-4, with TRBD1 matching over 8 bases. Germline values: CDR1 SGHTA, CDR2 FQGNSA. Unmatched junction bases numbered 4, after V lost 5 bases and J lost 5 bases. The CDR3 runs 14 residues. CDR3 sequence: CASSAGGPNEKLFF. The CDR3 DNA reads TGTGCCAGCAGCGCAGGGGGCCCGAATGAAAAACTGTTTTTT.